This T cell receptor (beta chain) was found in a study of regulatory and conventional T cells in RAG deficiency. Measured with immunoSEQ multiplex PCR; TCRdb has only the in-frame clones, and not every one. The sample contains 30,000 to 40,000 clones, over 75% of which appear only once. The CDR3 spans 18 residues. These data also featured in a second study, about regulatory T cells. That source adds: Amplification used 52 TRBV primers and 13 TRBJ primers.

The chain combines TRBV21-1 with TRBJ2-2; TRBD2 is the table's D call, not checked against the DNA. TRBV21-1 is shown as a pseudogene. The TCR was taken from a human donor in good health. Source material: CD8+ T cells sorted from blood. Here the CDR3 reads CASSKEGTSGSNTGELFF. The CDR3 DNA follows: TGTGCCAGCAGCAAAGAAGGGACTAGCGGATCGAACACCGGGGAGCTGTTTTTT.